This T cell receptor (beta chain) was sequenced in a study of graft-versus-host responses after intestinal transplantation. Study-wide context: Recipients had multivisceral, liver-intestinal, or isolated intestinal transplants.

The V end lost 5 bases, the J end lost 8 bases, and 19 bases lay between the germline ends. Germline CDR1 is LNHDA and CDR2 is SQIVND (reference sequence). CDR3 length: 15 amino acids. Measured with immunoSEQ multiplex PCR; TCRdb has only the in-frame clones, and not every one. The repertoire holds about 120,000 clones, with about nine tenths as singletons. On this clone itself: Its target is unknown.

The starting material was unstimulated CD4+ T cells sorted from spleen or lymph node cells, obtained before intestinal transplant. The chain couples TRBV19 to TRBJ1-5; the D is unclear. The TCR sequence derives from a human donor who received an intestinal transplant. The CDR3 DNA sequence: TGTGCCAGTAGTTCTCTCGCGGGGATTAATAAGCCCCAGCATTTT. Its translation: CASSSLAGINKPQHF.